The clone carrying this TCR beta chain was seen a handful of times. Reverse transcribing all isolated RNA meant expressed TCRB transcripts were sequenced. Naive, central memory and regulatory T cell samples yielded about 4 million reads on average. The assay was immunoSEQ multiplex PCR, and TCRdb's table has in-frame clones only and misses some. The sample records 300,000 to 400,000 clones, roughly 9.6% being singletons. This CDR3 spans 15 amino acids. Germline V gives CDR1 SGHTA, CDR2 FQGNSA. Trimming took off 1 base at V and 2 bases at J, with 9 bases between the two ends. Sorting that relied on CD45RO/CCR7/CD25/CD127/CD95/CD27 yielded CD4+ naive, central memory, regulatory and stem cell-like memory cells. The source of the sample is a study of beta chain features in type 1 diabetes.

Sample: naive CD4+ T cells from blood. The origin of this receptor is a woman in her 30s in good health. The chain links TRBV7-2 to TRBJ2-1, with a weak D call TRBD2 (6 bases). The CDR3 DNA reads as TGTGCCAGCAGCTTAGTTGGCGGGACCTACAATGAGCAGTTCTTC. Translated, it gives CASSLVGGTYNEQFF.